A single sample is the source of the 22 T cell receptor beta chains below, sequenced in a study of T-cell memory formation after mild COVID-19. TCRdb recomputed calls from the 5' RACE reads with MiXCR, one row per CDR3 protein. The data contain roughly 280,000 distinct CDR3 sequences, around 8% of them seen just once; the ten biggest clones take up 22%. Sequencing was performed on PBMCs or a T cell subset sorted from them (not recorded which). The origin of the receptors is a man aged 18 to 35 who had mild COVID-19 (a few samples of this study predate the infection). Cell type and time point are not known.

In its sample, this clonotype was seen many times. This sequence joins TRBV7-6 and TRBJ2-5; D not certain. The CDR3 extends over 15 amino acids. V gave up 1 base and J gave up 2 bases, with 11 bases separating them. In germline, CDR1 is SGHVS, CDR2 FNYEAQ. Here the CDR3 DNA reads TGTGCCAGCAGCTTAGGAGGCAGTCGACAAGAGACCCAGTACTTC. This gives the protein CASSLGGSRQETQYF.

The V and J genes are TRBV12-3 or TRBV12-4 and TRBJ2-2; D may correspond to TRBD1 or TRBD2 (6 bases each). This CDR3 has 15 amino acids. Trimming took 3 bases from V and 6 from J, leaving 14 bases between them. The CDR3 nucleotides read TGTGCCAGCAGTTTTGAGGGGGGCCGTGCCGGGGAGCTGTTTTTT. Translated: CASSFEGGRAGELFF.

The sample holds a few counts of this clonotype. The genes are TRBV6-1 and TRBJ1-2, with a weak D call TRBD1 (5 bases). CDR3 length: 15 amino acids. Per the germline V gene, CDR1 is MNHNS and CDR2 is SASEGT. Trimming left V 2 bases short and J 4 bases short, with 14 bases between. CDR3 in amino acids: CASSEPGTLTYGYTF. Here the CDR3 DNA reads TGTGCCAGCAGTGAACCCGGGACTCTTACCTATGGCTACACCTTC.

The CDR3 here is CASSLVGAGYEQYF. CDR3 bases: TGTGCCAGCAGCTTGGTGGGGGCCGGATACGAGCAGTACTTC. The chain joins TRBV5-5 to TRBJ2-7; possible D gene TRBD1, 6 bases. This CDR3 has 14 amino acids. The V end was cut by 0 bases, the J end by 4 bases, with 11 bases between. CDR1 SGHKS and CDR2 YYEKEE come from the germline V gene (reference sequence).

The V and J genes are TRBV6-2 or TRBV6-3 and TRBJ2-7; D call uncertain. There are 16 residues in the CDR3. Trimming took off 4 bases at V and 2 bases at J, with 18 bases between the two ends. Per germline, CDR1 MNHEY and CDR2 SVGEGT. CDR3 sequence: CASSSVIRTAPYEQYV. CDR3 nucleotides: TGTGCCAGCAGTTCCGTAATTAGGACGGCACCCTACGAGCAGTACGTC.

The V gene is TRBV6-5, the J gene TRBJ2-7; D is uncertain. The V and J ends lost 2 bases and 3 bases respectively, with 14 bases between them. The CDR3 totals 15 residues. Germline lookup yields CDR1 MNHEY and CDR2 SVGAGI. The DNA of the CDR3 is TGTGCCAGCAGTTACGCCACCCGCTCTAGCTACGAGCAGTACTTC. Translation gives CASSYATRSSYEQYF.

The rearrangement joins TRBV15 to TRBJ1-5; D remains unclear. This CDR3 contains 14 residues. The germline V gene has CDR1 LNHNV and CDR2 YYDKDF (reference sequence). V lost 0 bases and J 2 bases, leaving 5 bases between the germline ends. The CDR3 is CATSRECCNQPQHF. The CDR3 DNA is TGTGCCACCAGCAGAGAATGTTGCAATCAGCCCCAGCATTTT.

The CDR3 loop reads CASSLFSAGREQYF. In DNA form, the CDR3 reads TGTGCCAGCAGTTTATTTAGTGCAGGGCGGGAGCAGTACTTC. The J gene is TRBJ2-7, the V gene TRBV27; TRBD1 is a possible D gene (5 bases). Germline CDR1 is MNHEY and CDR2 is SMNVEV (reference sequence). The V end lost 1 base, the J end lost 7 bases, and 14 bases lay between the germline ends. The CDR3 runs 14 residues.

The chain employs TRBV7-2 and TRBJ2-1, with D perhaps assigned TRBD1 or TRBD2 (6 bases each). V lost 0 bases and J 8 bases, leaving 17 bases between the germline ends. CDR3 size: 16 residues. Germline CDR1 is SGHTA and CDR2 is FQGNSA. The CDR3 DNA follows: TGTGCCAGCAGCTTAGCGGGCGTAGTGAGGGGGGATGAGCAGTTCTTC. It yields the protein CASSLAGVVRGDEQFF.

J is TRBJ1-1 and V is TRBV7-2; no firm D call. Germline V gene data show CDR1 as SGHTA and CDR2 as FQGNSA. The CDR3 totals 14 residues. Trimming removed 0 bases from V and 2 bases from J, with 7 bases in between. The CDR3 coding sequence is TGTGCCAGCAGCTTAGCGTGGAGTAACACTGAAGCTTTCTTT. Translation gives CASSLAWSNTEAFF.

This chain connects TRBV10-3 to TRBJ1-1; D is unclear. Germline V lookup: CDR1 ENHRY, CDR2 SYGVKD. With 0 bases removed from V and 4 bases from J, the gap between germline ends came to 15 bases. The CDR3 runs 16 residues. CDR3 bases: TGTGCCATCAGTGAGTCCGGGGTTCCCATCCGCACTGAAGCTTTCTTT. As protein: CAISESGVPIRTEAFF.

J is TRBJ2-3 and V is TRBV20-1; D ambiguous. The germline CDR1 and CDR2 sequences are DFQATT and SNEGSKA (reference sequence). The CDR3 is 13 amino acids. Trimming cost V 6 bases and J 8 bases, with 18 bases left between them. CDR3 bases: TGCAGTGCAAGCCTCCGAAGCGCCGTTACGCAGTATTTT. It translates to CSASLRSAVTQYF.

This clonotype was seen ten or more times. J is TRBJ2-3 and V is TRBV10-3; 7 bases agree with TRBD2. Per the germline V gene, CDR1 is ENHRY and CDR2 is SYGVKD. This CDR3 spans 15 amino acids. The ends lost 10 bases at V and 4 bases at J; junction bases unmatched: 14. Written as DNA, the CDR3 is TGTGCCACCTCGAGCGGGGTCAACAGCGCAGATACGCAGTATTTT. Encoded protein: CATSSGVNSADTQYF.

With respect to this clonotype: This may stem from a read error, because a much larger clone lies one nucleotide away. The chain employs TRBV2 and TRBJ2-5, with 12 positions matching TRBD2. The CDR3 contains 14 residues. J lost 3 bases, V lost 6 bases, and 2 bases had no gene match. CDR1 is SNHLY and CDR2 is FYNNEI in the germline V gene. CDR3 region: CASSTSGGKETQYF. The CDR3 region has the DNA TGTGCCAGCAGCACTAGCGGGGGGAAAGAGACCCAGTACTTC.

This clonotype was detected only a few times. The V gene is TRBV15, the J gene TRBJ2-1; D perhaps matches TRBD2 (6 bases). This CDR3 is built from 14 residues. Trimming shortened V by 2 bases and J by 3 bases, and 8 bases separated the two germline ends. Germline values: CDR1 LNHNV, CDR2 YYDKDF (reference sequence). The CDR3 spells CATSRPGLYNEQFF. CDR3 sequence (DNA): TGTGCCACCAGCAGACCGGGACTCTACAATGAGCAGTTCTTC.

The V call is TRBV7-9, the J call TRBJ2-5; perhaps TRBD2 as D (6 bases). The CDR3 length is 14 residues. Trimming cost V 5 bases and J 5 bases, with 15 bases left between them. Germline V gene data show CDR1 as SEHNR and CDR2 as FQNEAQ (reference sequence). Here the CDR3 reads CASSPKGGWETQYF. The CDR3 DNA sequence: TGTGCCAGCAGCCCCAAGGGAGGCTGGGAGACCCAGTACTTC.

This chain links TRBV5-1 with TRBJ2-4; 10 bases line up with TRBD1. CDR3 length equals 14 residues. Per germline, CDR1 SGHRS and CDR2 YFSETQ. V was pared by 4 bases and J by 8 bases, with 6 bases of the junction left unmatched. DNA for the CDR3: TGCGCCAGCAGCCAGGGACAGGGGAAGTACATTCAGTACTTC. Encoded protein: CASSQGQGKYIQYF.

Only a few counts were recorded for this clonotype. The J gene is TRBJ2-3, the V gene TRBV20-1, with no clear D. Germline CDR1 reads DFQATT; CDR2 reads SNEGSKA (reference sequence). Trimming left V 3 bases short and J 10 bases short, with 20 bases between. The CDR3 runs to 14 residues. Written as DNA, the CDR3 is TGCAGTGCTAGGGACGGGCCCCCCTTGGCCCCGCAGTATTTT. Translation gives CSARDGPPLAPQYF.

This clonotype was counted only a few times. V and J are TRBV5-6 and TRBJ1-2; no reliable D call. Trimming stripped 4 bases from V and 4 bases from J, with 14 bases between. This CDR3 region has 14 residues. CDR1 and CDR2 (germline): SGHDT, YYEEEE. DNA of the CDR3: TGTGCCAGCAGCCCTGGACGCTACCCCTATGGCTACACCTTC. Translation: CASSPGRYPYGYTF.

V gene TRBV25-1 combines with J gene TRBJ2-3; 7 bases agree with TRBD1. The CDR3 is 17 amino acids. Per the germline V gene, CDR1 is MGHDK and CDR2 is SYGVNS. The junction had 16 bases not matched to a gene; V was cut back by 8 bases and J by 2 bases. The CDR3 sequence: CASFGTANFKFTDTQYF. CDR3 bases: TGTGCCAGCTTCGGGACAGCCAACTTTAAATTCACAGATACGCAGTATTTT.

The rearrangement links TRBV7-9 to TRBJ1-1; D is uncertain. Germline V gene data show CDR1 as SEHNR and CDR2 as FQNEAQ (reference sequence). This CDR3 contains 15 residues. Trimming stripped 0 bases from V and 1 base from J, with 9 bases between. The CDR3, as DNA: TGTGCCAGCAGCTTAGCGTTCTCAGAGAACACTGAAGCTTTCTTT. Amino acids: CASSLAFSENTEAFF.

This clonotype has just a few counts. The V gene is TRBV12-3 or TRBV12-4, the J gene TRBJ2-1; D call uncertain. The CDR3 is 17 residues long. The V gene lost 8 bases and the J gene lost 7 bases, with 27 bases spanning the gap. The CDR3 sequence is CASRRGSRTESWNEQFF. CDR3 DNA: TGTGCCAGCCGCCGAGGATCTCGGACGGAATCGTGGAATGAGCAGTTCTTC.